This T cell receptor beta chain was sequenced for a study of shared clonotypes between healthy human individuals. Deep was the level used in running the assay. Original processing notes: Junction-only sequences without quality scores were provided by ImmunoSEQ, so filtering was different. Sequencing used immunoSEQ multiplex PCR; TCRdb keeps in-frame clones, though not all of them. The DNA gave D and trimming, while V, J and clone size come from that table. This sample carries more than 2,000,000 clones, roughly nine tenths of them seen once, and the ten largest clones take roughly 0.14%. The sequencing sample was made of naive CD4+ T cells sorted from blood. Subset described: CD45RA+ positively selected. This sequence was found in a man aged 18 to 35 in good health.

CDR3 sequence reads: CASSVERDRAGSAGELFF. The CDR3 DNA is TGTGCCAGCAGCGTAGAGAGGGATAGGGCGGGATCAGCCGGGGAGCTGTTTTTT. The chain combines TRBV9 with TRBJ2-2, with D possibly being TRBD2 (6 bases). V lost 0 bases and J 6 bases, leaving 21 bases between the germline ends. CDR3 length equals 18 residues. Germline loops: CDR1 SGDLS, CDR2 YYNGEE. Supplemented by reference TRBV9 and TRBJ2-2, the full variable domain reads DSGVTQTPKHLITATGQRVTLRCSPRSGDLSVYWYQQSLDQGLQFLIQYYNGEERAKGNILERFSAQQFPDLHSELNLSSLELGDSALYFCASSVERDRAGSAGELFFGEGSRLTVL.